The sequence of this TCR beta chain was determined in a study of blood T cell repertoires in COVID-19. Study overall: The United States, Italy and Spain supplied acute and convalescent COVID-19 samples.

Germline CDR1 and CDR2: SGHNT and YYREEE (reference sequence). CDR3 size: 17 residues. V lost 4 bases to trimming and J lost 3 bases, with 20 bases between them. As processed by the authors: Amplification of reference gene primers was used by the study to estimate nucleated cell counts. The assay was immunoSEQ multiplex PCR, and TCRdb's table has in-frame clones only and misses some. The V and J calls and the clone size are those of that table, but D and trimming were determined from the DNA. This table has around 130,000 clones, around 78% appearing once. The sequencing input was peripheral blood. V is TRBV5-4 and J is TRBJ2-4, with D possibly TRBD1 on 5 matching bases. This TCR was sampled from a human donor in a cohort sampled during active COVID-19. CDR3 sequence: CASSAGLPGSGKNIQYF. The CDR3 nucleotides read TGTGCCAGCAGCGCCGGTCTCCCAGGGTCAGGCAAAAACATTCAGTACTTC.